This T cell receptor beta chain was recorded in a study of vaccination effects on CD4 cells after COVID-19. Across the whole study: The ViraFEST assay expanded antigen-specific CD4+ T cells with viral peptide pools before sequencing. Vaccine administered to participants consisted of two doses of either BNT162b2 or mRNA-1273.

On this clone itself: Its target is unknown.

CDR3 length: 14 residues. V was shortened by 1 base and J by 8 bases, with 11 bases between the two germline ends. The V gene's germline CDR1 is SGHAT and CDR2 FQNNGV. When less than 11 days of culture had elapsed, CD4+ T cells were isolated. Vaccine recipients, nucleocapsid antibody negative, had no prior SARS-CoV-2 infection. Half the medium was swapped for IL-2 medium on days 3 and 7. Only in-frame clones appear in the TCRdb table, and some are missing; sequencing was by immunoSEQ multiplex PCR. The repertoire holds over 65,000 clones, about 74% seen once, with around 2.1% in the top ten. This TCR derives from a human donor who received a COVID-19 vaccine. This sequence joins TRBV11-2 and TRBJ1-4; weak D call: TRBD1 (5 bases). This specimen was CD4+ T cells from PBMCs cultured without peptide, taken before COVID-19 vaccination. CDR3 sequence: CASSLGRVDEKLFF. DNA of the CDR3: TGTGCCAGCAGCTTAGGCAGGGTCGACGAAAAACTGTTTTTT.